This T cell receptor (beta chain) is from a study of shared clonotypes between healthy human individuals. Sequenced by immunoSEQ multiplex PCR; TCRdb stores in-frame clones only, minus some. This sample has 400,000 to 550,000 clones, with roughly 85% found just once. This clone was seen once. The CDR3 covers 19 residues. V lost 3 bases, J lost 7 bases, and 17 bases stayed unmatched. Per the germline V gene, CDR1 is SGHRS and CDR2 is YFSETQ. Sequencing was performed on PBMCs. This sequence joins TRBV5-1 and TRBJ2-5, with 14 bases identical to TRBD2. The source of this sequence is a woman aged 40 to 50 in good health. Some clones in this sample may be carry-over from other donors' samples. The CDR3: CASSSTLGTSGGSLGTQYF. For the CDR3, the DNA is TGCGCCAGCAGCTCCACCCTCGGGACTAGCGGGGGTTCCCTGGGGACCCAGTACTTC.